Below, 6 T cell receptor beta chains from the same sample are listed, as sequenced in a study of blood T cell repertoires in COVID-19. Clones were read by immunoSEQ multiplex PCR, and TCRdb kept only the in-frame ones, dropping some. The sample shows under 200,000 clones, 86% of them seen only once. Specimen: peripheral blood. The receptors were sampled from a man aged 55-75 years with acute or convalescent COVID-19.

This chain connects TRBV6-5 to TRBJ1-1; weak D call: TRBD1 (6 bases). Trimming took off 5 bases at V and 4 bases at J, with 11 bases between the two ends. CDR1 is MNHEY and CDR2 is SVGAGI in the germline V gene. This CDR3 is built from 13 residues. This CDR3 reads CASSRQGPTEAFF. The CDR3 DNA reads TGTGCCAGCAGTAGGCAGGGGCCCACTGAAGCTTTCTTT.

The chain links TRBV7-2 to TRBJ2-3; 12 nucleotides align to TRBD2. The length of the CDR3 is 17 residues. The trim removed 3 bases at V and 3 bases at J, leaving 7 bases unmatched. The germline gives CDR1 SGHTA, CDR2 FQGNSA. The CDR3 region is CASSFLAGGGPTDTQYF. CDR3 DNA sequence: TGTGCCAGCAGCTTTCTAGCGGGAGGGGGTCCTACAGATACGCAGTATTTT. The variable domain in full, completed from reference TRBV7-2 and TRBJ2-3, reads GAGVSQSPSNKVTEKGKDVELRCDPISGHTALYWYRQSLGQGLEFLIYFQGNSAPDKSGLPSDRFSAERTGGSVSTLTIQRTQQEDSAVYLCASSFLAGGGPTDTQYFGPGTRLTVL.

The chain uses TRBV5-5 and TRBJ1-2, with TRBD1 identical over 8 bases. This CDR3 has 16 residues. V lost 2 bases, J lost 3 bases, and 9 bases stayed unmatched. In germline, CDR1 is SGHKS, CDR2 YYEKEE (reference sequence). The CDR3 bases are TGTGCCAGCAGCTTTCATCCTGGACAGGGCGACTATGGCTACACCTTC. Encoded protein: CASSFHPGQGDYGYTF.

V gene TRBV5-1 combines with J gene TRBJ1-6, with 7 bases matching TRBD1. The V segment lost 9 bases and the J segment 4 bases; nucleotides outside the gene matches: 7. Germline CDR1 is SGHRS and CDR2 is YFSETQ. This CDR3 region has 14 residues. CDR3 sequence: CATAPGQYNSPLHF. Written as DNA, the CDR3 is TGCGCCACCGCTCCGGGACAGTATAATTCACCCCTCCACTTT.

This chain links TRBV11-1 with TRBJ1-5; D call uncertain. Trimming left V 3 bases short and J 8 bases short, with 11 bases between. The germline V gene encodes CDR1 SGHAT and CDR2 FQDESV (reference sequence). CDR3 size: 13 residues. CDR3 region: CASSFSPAEPQHF. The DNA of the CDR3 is TGTGCCAGCAGCTTTTCGCCGGCGGAGCCCCAGCATTTT.

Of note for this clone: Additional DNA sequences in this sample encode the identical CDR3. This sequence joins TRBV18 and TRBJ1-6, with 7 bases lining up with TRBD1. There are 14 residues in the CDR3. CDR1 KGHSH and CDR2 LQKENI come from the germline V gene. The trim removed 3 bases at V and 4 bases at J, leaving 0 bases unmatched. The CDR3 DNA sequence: TGTGCCAGCTCACCGGGACAGTATAATTCACCCCTCCACTTT. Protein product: CASSPGQYNSPLHF.